This section outlines one T cell receptor beta chain sequence together with its context. No cognate antigen has been identified for it. No quality values exist for individual bases; no much larger clone is one base distant. The library was prepared using multiplex PCR. For sequencing, an Illumina HiSeq 4000 was employed. CDR3 regions were amplified by Arm-PCR with iRepertoire HTBI primers to construct TCR beta libraries. PCR products were gel purified before sequencing. As for the authors' bioinformatics: Gene usage analysis of CDR3 amino acid clonotypes used the roughly 60 TRBV and around 13 TRBJ segments found across samples. Filtered high-quality paired reads were merged into contigs using COPE and FqMerger. BLAST was used to align contigs to IMGT TRBV, TRBD and TRBJ reference genes, and CDR3 was defined according to IMGT. Any clonotype with a frequency above 0.1% was classified as a highly expanded clone. Repertoire diversity was measured by Shannon entropy, and V-J evenness by the Gini coefficient. Clonotypes shared by more than one individual were considered public. TCRdb itself trimmed the public reads at Q25 with fastp, ran MiXCR and retained productive beta chains. One record per CDR3 amino acid sequence lists the most common genes and DNA. The V and J calls reflect TCRdb's pipeline rather than the authors' work. Within this sample are about 500,000 distinct CDR3 sequences, with 9.5% to 15% of them counted one time only. Of the sample, approximately 9% is held by the ten largest clones.

These data originate in a study of regulatory T cells in long-lasting Graves disease (dated by TCRdb to the early 2020s). Notes on the research overall: Antithyroid drugs had been taken for less than 3 months by newly diagnosed Graves' disease patients. Persistent Graves' disease patients were compared with newly diagnosed Graves' disease patients by peripheral blood TCR sequencing and RNA sequencing. The study was conducted in China and was registered as a clinical trial. A total of some 35 samples underwent TCR sequencing: about 13 from persistent and around 20 from newly diagnosed Graves' disease patients. Results the study describes overall, beyond this receptor: Compared with newly diagnosed patients, persistent Graves' disease patients had lower TCR Shannon entropy and fewer highly expanded clones, which suggests clonal expansion. The small sample size was acknowledged by the authors as a limitation that may reduce accuracy. Sequencing and analysis were limited to the TCR beta chain. TRBV28, TRBJ1-2 and TRBJ2-5 were preferentially used in persistent disease, while TRBV20-1 and TRBJ2-1 were favored in newly diagnosed disease. The study examined only peripheral blood because the primary lesion, thyroid tissue, could not be accessed. Patients with persistent disease shared more public clonotypes (approximately 2,500) than newly diagnosed patients did (approximately 970).

Including cysteine and phenylalanine, the CDR3 has 14 amino acids. The kept DNA is CDR3 alone, 42 bases in frame from the first base. CDR1 and CDR2, looked up from the germline V gene, are SGHVS and FNYEAQ. V is pared back by 1 base and J by 5 bases, with 12 bases lying between the germline termini. The time point label on this specimen signifies: newly diagnosed GD, antithyroid drugs for less than 3 months. For both TCR sequencing and RNA sequencing, RNA was extracted from PBMCs in TRIzol. The diagnosis of Graves' disease followed American Thyroid Association guidelines. The patients came from an endocrinology department in Xi'an, China. From each patient, around 8.3 milliliters of peripheral blood was collected into an EDTA anticoagulant tube. Ficoll Paque Plus density gradient separation was used to isolate PBMCs, and no further T cell sorting was done. An Agilent 2100 Bioanalyzer and agarose gel were used to assess RNA quality, and a NanoDrop 2000 was used to measure RNA concentration.

These sequences were also reported in another study, on T cells in Graves' hyperthyroidism and ophthalmopathy. As the second paper documents: Stable Graves' hyperthyroidism was defined as no progression to ophthalmopathy during 18 months of follow-up. Hyperthyroidism patients were newly diagnosed, with disease duration under 2 months, and aged 18 to 65 years. Exclusion was applied to patients with uncontrolled infections, other autoimmune diseases, pregnancy or lactation. Clinical symptoms, serum thyroxine and TRAb, thyroid ultrasound, and orbital computed tomography formed the basis for the diagnoses. For the first round of RT-PCR on the TCR CDR3, the HTBI primer set was used together with the Qiagen OneStep RT-PCR kit. Most expanded thyroid clonotypes (frequency above 0.001) were also detected in blood, a finding suggesting that blood repertoires may reflect thyroid immune responses. A model built on a 13 V-J signature distinguished ophthalmopathy from stable hyperthyroidism, reaching 85% to 90% sensitivity and under 84% specificity in cross-validation and 80%/75% in testing. In validation, progression to ophthalmopathy was predicted by the model with nearly 71% sensitivity and around 75% specificity, a median of around 5.9 months before onset. TCR V-J signatures able to tell the groups apart were searched for in a discovery cohort of about a hundred patients, of whom more than 40 had Graves' ophthalmopathy and about 60 had stable Graves' hyperthyroidism. Prospective prediction of ophthalmopathy was tested in an independent validation cohort of 18 to 20 hyperthyroidism patients and approximately 17 patients who later progressed to ophthalmopathy. The 100 discovery patients were randomly split 7:3 into training and test sets. The study also compared thyroid tissue and blood T-cell repertoires from about six Graves' hyperthyroidism patients. Following sampling, methimazole starting at 30 mg daily was given to hyperthyroidism patients, and high-dose intravenous methylprednisolone was given to ophthalmopathy patients. Libraries were constructed in a second round of multiplex PCR, after which size selection and purification were performed. Libraries were sequenced paired-end with 100 bp reads on an Illumina HiSeq2000. Raw data were processed with SOAPnuke, discarding reads with adapters, uncalled bases, mean Phred below 15, or no exact constant-primer or identifier match. COPE v1.2.5 was used to merge high-quality paired reads, and clonotypes were defined as unique nucleotide sequences. MiTCR v1.1 was used to align the clonotypes against IMGT TRBV, TRBD and TRBJ reference segments. The analysis was restricted to V-J combinations with a frequency above 0.0001, which together covered 99% to 99.2% of the repertoires. A TCS score was defined as the ratio of F50 (clonal expansion) to E x V (chaos), with BLOSUM62-based TCRdist applied between CDR3 peptides within each V-J. Welch's t-statistics and random forest reduced around 550 V-J features to roughly 13, which were used in a naive Bayes classifier (R e1071). No statistical method was used to set the sample size in advance, and investigators knew the group allocation. According to the paper, TCR Vbeta CDR3 sequencing was carried out on over 130 peripheral blood samples, which came from approximately 43 ophthalmopathy, around 75 hyperthyroidism and 17 progressor patients.

The chain employs TRBV7-6 and TRBJ2-7; the D segment might be TRBD1 or TRBD2, since each matches 5 bases. The sequence came from a woman in her 30s with Graves disease. Donor details come from another sample of the same person, matched by shared clones. The material was peripheral blood mononuclear cells (PBMCs), obtained at new diagnosis, from a patient treated with antithyroid drugs. The sequence in DNA is TGTGCCAGCAGCTTAGTCGGGACCATGGACGAGCAGTACTTC. Its protein is CASSLVGTMDEQYF. The variable domain in full, with residues beyond the CDR3 obtained from the reference TRBV7-6 and TRBJ2-7 genes, is GAGVSQSPRYKVTKRGQDVALRCDPISGHVSLYWYRQALGQGPEFLTYFNYEAQQDKSGLPNDRFSAERPEGSISTLTIQRTEQRDSAMYRCASSLVGTMDEQYFGPGTRLTVT.